These 6 T cell receptor beta chains share one sample of origin, sequenced in a study of Ad26.COV2.S vaccination and SARS-CoV-2 variants (dated by TCRdb to about 2021). What this sample's treatment or condition label stands for: 15 to 20 received Ad26.COV2.S at low or high dose, single or two shots; roughly five received placebo; per-sample allocation not given. Repertoires of vaccine and placebo recipients were sequenced from samples collected on day 63 after the first injection. Receptor libraries were prepared by the immunoSEQ multiplex PCR assay. Drawn from immuneACCESS, this table holds only the in-frame rearrangements with V and J called that TCRdb kept. Clones are partly lost; checked studies trace under half to an unresolved V gene and leave the rest unexplained. Recorded for this sample are about 450,000 clones; 85% to 90% of them occurred a single time. The top ten constitute around 2.6% of the sample.

Material: peripheral blood, obtained in a trial of Ad26.COV2.S vaccine versus placebo. The receptors shown here come from a person aged 18-65 years who received the Ad26.COV2.S COVID-19 vaccine or a placebo.

This clone occurred once. V and J are TRBV5-6 and TRBJ1-5; D remains ambiguous. V lost 2 bases, J lost 3 bases, and 12 bases lay in between. CDR3 length equals 15 residues. CDR1 and CDR2 from the germline V gene are SGHDT and YYEEEE. CDR3 amino acids: CASSLRRVLNQPQHF. The CDR3 coding sequence is TGTGCCAGCAGCTTAAGACGGGTCCTCAATCAGCCCCAGCATTTT.

V is TRBV5-4 and J is TRBJ2-7; 10 bases line up with TRBD1. Germline assignment: CDR1 SGHNT and CDR2 YYREEE (reference sequence). Unmatched junction bases numbered 5, after V lost 4 bases and J lost 4 bases. The CDR3 totals 14 residues. The CDR3 nucleotides read TGTGCCAGCAGCCAGCCGGGACAGGGGTACGAGCAGTACTTC. Its translation: CASSQPGQGYEQYF.

The rearrangement links TRBV7-8 to TRBJ2-3; weak D call: TRBD2 (6 bases). The CDR3 spans 15 residues. Trimming took off 1 base at V and 1 base at J, with 9 bases between the two ends. CDR1 is SGHVS, CDR2 FQNEAQ, per germline. The chain's CDR3 is CASSLVAGRTDTQYF. Here the CDR3 DNA reads TGTGCCAGCAGCTTAGTTGCGGGACGCACAGATACGCAGTATTTT.

The gene calls are TRBV15 and TRBJ2-5; D is possibly TRBD2 (5 bases). Between the trimmed V and J ends, which lost 8 bases and 4 bases, there was a span of 14 bases. The CDR3 extends over 13 amino acids. Germline CDR1 and CDR2: LNHNV and YYDKDF (reference sequence). CDR3 DNA: TGTGCCACCGTTCGAGGGCTTGGAGAGACCCAGTACTTC. This gives the protein CATVRGLGETQYF. Full variable domain (missing parts from reference TRBV15 and TRBJ2-5): DAMVIQNPRYQVTQFGKPVTLSCSQTLNHNVMYWYQQKSSQAPKLLFHYYDKDFNNEADTPDNFQSRRPNTSFCFLDIRSPGLGDTAMYLCATVRGLGETQYFGPGTRLLVL.

The genes are TRBV28 and TRBJ2-1, with 8 bases matching TRBD1. V was clipped by 1 base and J by 7 bases; unmatched bases: 3. The germline V gene has CDR1 MDHEN and CDR2 SYDVKM. The CDR3 consists of 14 residues. The CDR3 loop is CASSLSQGANEQFF. The CDR3 region has the DNA TGTGCCAGCAGTTTATCCCAGGGGGCAAATGAGCAGTTCTTC.

The CDR3 loop reads CASSPSPGQARGYTF. The CDR3 coding sequence is TGTGCCAGCAGCCCCTCTCCAGGACAGGCTCGGGGCTACACCTTC. This chain joins TRBV7-2 and TRBJ1-2; 7 bases map to TRBD1. V lost 5 bases, J lost 8 bases, and 14 bases stayed unmatched. CDR1 and CDR2 from the germline V gene are SGHTA and FQGNSA. This CDR3 contains 15 residues.